Shown below are 10 T cell receptor beta chains from a single sample sequenced in a study of post-analysis software for immune sequencing data (dated by TCRdb to the mid-2010s). The full study reports these points: Patients showed significantly higher frequencies than controls for a handful of TRBV segments, among them TRBV5-6, TRBV5-1 and TRBV20-1.

Their cognate antigens are unknown. Receptor amplification or capture employed PCR. The reads were generated on an Illumina HiSeq 2500. Unique molecular identifiers were incorporated into TCR beta cDNA libraries to reduce PCR and sequencing biases. The public reads were reprocessed in TCRdb via fastp at Q25 and MiXCR, keeping in-frame beta chains. Identical CDR3 proteins give one entry, which carries the most common genes and DNA. This sample has about 810,000 distinct CDR3 sequences in its table, and around 50% of those were observed once. Approximately 4.2% of the sample belongs to the ten largest clones. The sequenced sample was blood. These TCRs come from a girl between 10 and 17 years old with multiple sclerosis.

V and J are TRBV5-1 and TRBJ1-5, with 12 bases lining up with TRBD1. The CDR3 sequence is 16 residues long. The V and J ends lost 4 bases and 6 bases, in that order; junction bases with no gene match: 8. Germline-derived CDR1 and CDR2 are SGHRS and YFSETQ. Written as DNA, the CDR3 is TGCGCCAGCAGCCCTACCGGGACAGGGGGCGGTCAGCCCCAGCATTTT. Its translation: CASSPTGTGGGQPQHF.

The chain links TRBV4-1 to TRBJ2-5, with D perhaps being TRBD1 or TRBD2 (5 bases each). The V gene's germline CDR1 is MGHRA and CDR2 YSYEKL. V shed 3 bases and J shed 2 bases, with 16 bases lying between them. There are 16 residues in the CDR3. The CDR3 bases are TGCGCCAGCAGCCAGGCTAGGGACCCGCAGCAAGAGACCCAGTACTTC. This encodes CASSQARDPQQETQYF.

The V and J genes are TRBV29-1 and TRBJ2-7, with 13 bases fitting TRBD2. This CDR3 region has 14 residues. Germline lookup yields CDR1 SQVTM and CDR2 ANQGSEA. The trim removed 4 bases at V and 3 bases at J, leaving 3 bases unmatched. This CDR3 is CSVAGLAGLYEQYF. The CDR3 DNA reads TGCAGCGTTGCGGGACTAGCGGGACTCTACGAGCAGTACTTC.

V and J are TRBV29-1 and TRBJ2-3; 10 bases are a match to TRBD1. V dropped 7 bases and J dropped 2; count of bases not matched to a gene: 3. CDR3 length: 13 amino acids. Germline loops: CDR1 SQVTM, CDR2 ANQGSEA. The CDR3 bases are TGCAGCGGGGGACAGGGGAACACAGATACGCAGTATTTT. As protein: CSGGQGNTDTQYF.

This rearrangement joins TRBV12-3 or TRBV12-4 to TRBJ1-2, with 9 bases aligning to TRBD1. Losses at the gene ends were 8 bases for V and 5 bases for J; bases not matched to a gene: 6. This CDR3 has 13 residues. The chain's CDR3 is CASRKTGGYGYTF. CDR3 DNA sequence: TGTGCCAGCCGAAAGACAGGGGGGTATGGCTACACCTTC.

V is TRBV3-1 and J is TRBJ1-5, with D uncertain. V was shortened by 3 bases and J by 0 bases, with 6 bases between the two germline ends. The CDR3 is 14 residues long. Germline V lookup: CDR1 LGHDT, CDR2 YNNKEL (reference sequence). Here the CDR3 DNA reads TGTGCCAGCAGCCAGAGGTTTAGCAATCAGCCCCAGCATTTT. It yields the protein CASSQRFSNQPQHF.

The chain links TRBV6-5 to TRBJ1-6; 7 bases match TRBD1. Germline V gives CDR1 MNHEY, CDR2 SVGAGI. The CDR3 is 14 residues long. J lost 10 bases, V lost 2 bases, and 5 bases had no gene match. The DNA of the CDR3 is TGTGCCAGCAGTTACGAGGGGGCAGGATCACCCCTCCACTTT. It specifies CASSYEGAGSPLHF.

This sequence joins TRBV12-3 or TRBV12-4 and TRBJ1-2, with a possible D match to TRBD1 (6 bases). This CDR3 has 14 amino acids. V shed 5 bases and J shed 1 base, with 11 bases lying between them. The CDR3 protein is CASSAGQFNYGYTF. The DNA for the CDR3 is TGTGCCAGCAGTGCCGGACAGTTTAACTATGGCTACACCTTC.

This clonotype was counted a few times. The genes are TRBV5-1 and TRBJ1-2; TRBD1 agrees at 7 bases. CDR1 SGHRS and CDR2 YFSETQ come from the germline V gene. The CDR3 contains 15 residues. Trimming cost V 0 bases and J 0 bases; bases outside gene matches: 2. For the CDR3, the DNA is TGCGCCAGCAGCTTGGGTGGGACAGCTAACTATGGCTACACCTTC. It codes for CASSLGGTANYGYTF. Full variable domain (rest looked up from reference TRBV5-1 and TRBJ1-2): KAGVTQTPRYLIKTRGQQVTLSCSPISGHRSVSWYQQTPGQGLQFLFEYFSETQRNKGNFPGRFSGRQFSNSRSEMNVSTLELGDSALYLCASSLGGTANYGYTFGSGTRLTVV.

The DNA of the CDR3 is TGTGCCAGCAGCTTAGCCAACATCGTCGACGAGCAGTACTTC. Translating gives CASSLANIVDEQYF. The genes are TRBV7-9 and TRBJ2-5; D remains ambiguous. TRBJ2-7 explains the end of the DNA better; the J call may be wrong. Germline values: CDR1 SEHNR, CDR2 FQNEAQ (reference sequence). This CDR3 has 14 amino acids.